This T cell receptor (beta chain) was obtained from a study of shared T cell receptors in the human thymus. Sequencing was performed with immunoSEQ multiplex PCR; in TCRdb, only in-frame clones are kept and a portion is missing. The data hold about 660,000 clones, with approximately 87% observed a single time. Trimming took off 4 bases at V and 3 bases at J, with 20 bases between the two ends. The CDR3 has 17 residues. Germline-derived CDR1 and CDR2 are SGHRS and YFSETQ. These data also featured in a second study, about human thymus T cells. Per that paper: Corrective surgery for congenital heart defects was being performed on the healthy Finnish infants who served as donors. Thymus was obtained from resections taken during corrective heart surgery. Usage of V and J genes appeared biased in thymic and blood repertoires. Highly overlapping thymic repertoires among unrelated individuals were reported in related research.

The chain employs TRBV5-1 and TRBJ2-4, with D perhaps TRBD2 (7 bases). The clonotype was recovered from a boy under three years old with a congenital heart defect. Sequenced: thymocytes. CDR3 nucleotide sequence: TGCGCCAGCAGCCCGACTGTGGGGGGGCGCGGCAAAAACATTCAGTACTTC. Its translation is CASSPTVGGRGKNIQYF. Complete variable domain (other parts from reference TRBV5-1 and TRBJ2-4): KAGVTQTPRYLIKTRGQQVTLSCSPISGHRSVSWYQQTPGQGLQFLFEYFSETQRNKGNFPGRFSGRQFSNSRSEMNVSTLELGDSALYLCASSPTVGGRGKNIQYFGAGTRLSVL.